The T cell receptor beta chain under discussion was sequenced for a study of blood T cell repertoires in COVID-19. At the level of the study: Acute and convalescent COVID-19 specimens originated in the United States, Italy and Spain. The analysed material was cDNA or gDNA that came from T cells, B-cell-depleted T cells, or PBMCs.

The junction had 4 bases not matched to a gene; V was cut back by 1 base and J by 0 bases. This CDR3 has 18 amino acids. In germline, CDR1 is LNHDA, CDR2 SQIVND (reference sequence). The assay was immunoSEQ multiplex PCR, and TCRdb's table has in-frame clones only and misses some. The repertoire holds 200,000 to 300,000 clones, with over 75% as singletons. The sequence was collected from a human donor in a cohort sampled during active COVID-19. Sequencing input: peripheral blood. The chain links TRBV19 to TRBJ2-1; 12 bases align to TRBD2. Here the CDR3 reads CASSIGLAGGSSYNEQFF. CDR3 nucleotide sequence: TGTGCCAGTAGTATAGGGCTAGCGGGAGGGAGCTCCTACAATGAGCAGTTCTTC.